Sequencing of this T cell receptor (beta chain) was carried out in a study of T cells in Graves' hyperthyroidism and ophthalmopathy. TCR beta CDR3 regions were amplified from RNA transcripts. The primer set for the first-round RT-PCR of the TCR CDR3 was HTBI. TCRdb recomputed calls from the multiplex PCR reads with MiXCR, one row per CDR3 protein. The repertoire has 200,000 to 250,000 distinct CDR3 sequences, around 20% of them found once; the top ten carry about 45%. The CDR3 has 13 amino acids. V lost 7 bases and J lost 3, with 13 bases in between. Per germline, CDR1 SNHLY and CDR2 FYNNEI. The source material was blood. The source of this sequence is a man in his forties with Graves' hyperthyroidism. The chain has TRBV2 and TRBJ2-7; weak D call: TRBD1 (6 bases). CDR3 sequence: CASNPGHYYEQYF. Written as DNA, the CDR3 is TGTGCCAGCAATCCGGGACACTACTACGAGCAGTACTTC.